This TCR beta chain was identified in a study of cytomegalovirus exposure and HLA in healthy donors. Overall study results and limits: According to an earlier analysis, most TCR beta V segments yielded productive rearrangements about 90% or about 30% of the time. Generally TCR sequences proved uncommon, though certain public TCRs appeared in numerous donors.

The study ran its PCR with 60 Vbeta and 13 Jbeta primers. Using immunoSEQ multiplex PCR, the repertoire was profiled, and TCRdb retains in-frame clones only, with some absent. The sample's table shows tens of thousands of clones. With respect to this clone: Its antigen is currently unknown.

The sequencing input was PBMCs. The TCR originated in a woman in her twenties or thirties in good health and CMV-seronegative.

The CDR3, as DNA: TGTGCCACCAAGGGGACAGGGGTGAACACTGAAGCTTTCTTT. It is translated as CATKGTGVNTEAFF. This chain connects TRBV7-9 to TRBJ1-1; 10 bases agree with TRBD1. CDR1 is SEHNR and CDR2 is FQNEAQ in the germline V gene (reference sequence). Trimming removed 10 bases from V and 0 bases from J; junction bases left unmatched: 5. There are 14 residues in the CDR3.